This TCR beta chain was sequenced during a study of cytomegalovirus exposure and HLA in healthy donors. On this clone itself: The antigen is not known.

V dropped 5 bases and J dropped 0 bases, with 14 bases sitting between them. From germline, CDR1 is MDHEN and CDR2 SYDVKM. CDR3 length: 17 residues. The study, taken as a whole, reports: Sequences of the TCR beta chain were said to predict the HLA-A and HLA-B alleles of most subjects accurately.

Primers included in the PCR were 60 Vbeta and 13 Jbeta primers. Clones were sequenced by immunoSEQ multiplex PCR, and TCRdb holds only the in-frame ones, with some missing. The sample lists about 140,000 clones, 65% to 85% occurring once. Sequences were obtained from PBMCs. This chain links TRBV28 with TRBJ1-6; D unresolved. The clonotype was recovered from a man between 18 and 35 years old in good health and CMV-seronegative. The CDR3 spells CASSETLEGSYNSPLHF. CDR3 sequence (DNA): TGTGCCAGCAGTGAGACCTTAGAGGGCTCCTATAATTCACCCCTCCACTTT.